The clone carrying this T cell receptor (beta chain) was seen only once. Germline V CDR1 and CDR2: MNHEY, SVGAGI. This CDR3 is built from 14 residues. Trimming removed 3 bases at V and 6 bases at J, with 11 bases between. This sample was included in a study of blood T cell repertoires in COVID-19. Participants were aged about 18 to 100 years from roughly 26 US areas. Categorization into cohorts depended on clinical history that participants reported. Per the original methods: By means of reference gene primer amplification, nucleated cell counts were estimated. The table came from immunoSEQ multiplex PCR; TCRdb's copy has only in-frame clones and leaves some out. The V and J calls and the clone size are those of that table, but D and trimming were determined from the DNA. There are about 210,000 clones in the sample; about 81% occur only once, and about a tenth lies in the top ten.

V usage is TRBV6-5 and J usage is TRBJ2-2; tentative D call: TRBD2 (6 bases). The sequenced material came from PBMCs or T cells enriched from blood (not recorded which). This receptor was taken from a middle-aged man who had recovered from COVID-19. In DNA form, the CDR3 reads TGTGCCAGCAGTTATGGCGGGGCGGCCGGGGAGCTGTTTTTT. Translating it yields CASSYGGAAGELFF.